This TCR beta chain was observed in a study of shared clonotypes between healthy human individuals. Study-wide results and caveats: When naive CD4 clonotypes were compared across a handful of donors, around 5% were shared.

Partitioning of CD4+ cells yielded a CD45RA+ naive subset and a CD45RA-negative memory subset. Of note for this clone: Its specificity is unknown.

Assay: immunoSEQ multiplex PCR; the TCRdb copy retains only in-frame clones and omits some. The sample carries some 2.1 million clones, 95% recorded once. V lost 6 bases and J 4 bases, leaving 22 bases between the germline ends. This CDR3 contains 18 residues. Germline V gives CDR1 ENHRY, CDR2 SYGVKD. Sequenced material: naive CD4+ T cells sorted from blood. This sample's subset: CD45RA+ positively selected. The receptor comes from a man aged 18 to 35 in good health. This chain links TRBV10-3 with TRBJ2-6, with a possible D match to TRBD2 (5 bases). CDR3 sequence reads: CAISSSGNFRPGANVLTF. The CDR3 DNA follows: TGTGCCATCAGCTCTTCGGGGAACTTTAGGCCCGGGGCCAACGTCCTGACTTTC.